The T cell receptor (beta chain) described here comes from a study of blood T cell repertoires in COVID-19 (dated by TCRdb to about 2020). Describing the broader study: Samples covering the acute and convalescent phases of COVID-19 were provided by collaborators in the United States, Italy and Spain. The prospective study material was composed of cDNA or gDNA derived from T cells, B-cell-depleted T cells, or PBMCs. Subjects who had been exposed to COVID-19, were actively infected with it, or had recovered from it provided the deeply sampled blood TCRbeta repertoires that made up the dataset. The repertoires were released in a freely available public database intended as a resource for research on the immune response to SARS-CoV-2. The samples were drawn from the first 160 participants of the ongoing ImmuneRACE study and from 1,254 subjects provided by 6 global collaborators. Sample metadata almost always included a de-identified subject ID, COVID-19 status, age in years and sex. Where HLA class I and class II types were available, the types were taken from metadata supplied by the sample provider, not from assay-based typing. Study-level results and caveats: The quantity of clinical and demographic metadata differed by source and by participant and was supplied without curation.

CDR1 and CDR2 were assigned from the germline V gene as MDHEN and SYDVKM. The V and J ends are trimmed by 1 base and 4 bases, leaving 5 bases between them. The CDR3 spans 12 residues, from the cysteine through the phenylalanine. The kept DNA is CDR3 alone, 36 bases in frame from the first base. The immunoSEQ Assay, a bias-controlled multiplex PCR, was used to amplify TCRbeta CDR3 regions from genomic DNA. The published analysis was carried out like this. The number of nucleated cells in each sample was estimated by amplification of reference gene primers within the assay. To quantify the absolute abundance of each unique TCRbeta CDR3 rearrangement, sequence reads were collapsed and filtered. For each sample, productive Simpson clonality was calculated by taking the square root of Simpson's diversity index across productive rearrangements. TCRdb mirrors the immuneACCESS table, restricted to in-frame sequences. Some clones are absent from its copies; in checked studies, under half trace to an unresolved V gene, and the reason for the others is unknown. Clone size and the V and J calls come from that table; the DNA yielded D and trimming. The sample table holds some 82,000 clones, of which 81% were seen once. Approximately 40% of the sample belongs to the ten largest clones.

This clone was found once. The antigen it binds to is not known. Base qualities are not recorded, but no much larger clone differs from it by a single base. Collaborating institutions collected whole blood in K2EDTA tubes following their own protocols. For TCRbeta analysis, collaborators shipped samples in one of three forms: frozen whole blood, isolated PBMCs, or DNA extracted from either of those sample types. The receptor chain draws on TRBV28 and TRBJ2-7, with the D gene too uncertain to name. Specimen: peripheral blood. The receptor was isolated from an elderly man with acute or convalescent COVID-19. The DNA reads as follows: TGTGCCAGCAGTTTATACGGGTACGAGCAGTACTTC. This sequence encodes CASSLYGYEQYF.